This entry concerns a single TCR beta chain. This record comes from a study of CD8 T cells in Susac syndrome. Random hexamers primed reverse transcription of about 0.45 to 1 ug RNA. MiXCR, run by TCRdb on the immunoSEQ multiplex PCR reads, gives a single entry per CDR3 protein. The table has 110,000 or so distinct CDR3 sequences, 80% to 95% seen once; the top ten hold 0.11% to 0.15%. The TCR was taken from a human donor in good health. Material: CD4+ T cells from PBMCs.

The CDR3 DNA reads TGTGCCAGCAGTTTGGGGTGGGGCTCTGGAAACACCATATATTTT. Translated: CASSLGWGSGNTIYF. The chain carries TRBV12-3 or TRBV12-4 and TRBJ1-3; D gene uncertain. V shed 3 bases and J shed 0 bases, with 9 bases lying between them. This CDR3 region has 15 residues.